This T cell receptor beta chain came from a study of CD8+ T cells in alopecia areata. Regarding the study as a whole: The study also sequences resident alphabeta T cells of normal skin in scalp samples. Elevated clonality characterized lesional scalp relative to normal scalp, particularly in alopecia totalis/universalis. Mice gave a clearer picture of TCR sharing than patients did, possibly for HLA-related reasons.

Extracted RNA was reverse transcribed, and the resulting cDNA served as sequencing template. The assay was immunoSEQ multiplex PCR, and TCRdb's table has in-frame clones only and misses some. The data hold approximately 150,000 clones, with roughly 60% observed a single time. As regards this clone: Antigen specificity is unknown.

CDR3 size: 13 residues. Trimming shortened V by 1 base and J by 8 bases, and 11 bases separated the two germline ends. Germline V gene lookup returns CDR1 MGHRA and CDR2 YSYEKL. The sorting of PBMCs gave CD4+ and CD8+ T cells. The receptor was isolated from a human donor in good health. Sequencing was carried out using CD4+ T cells sorted from blood. This chain joins TRBV4-1 and TRBJ1-2, with D tentatively TRBD1 (6 bases). The CDR3 here is CASSQGAGDGYTF. CDR3 sequence (DNA): TGCGCCAGCAGCCAAGGAGCAGGGGACGGCTACACCTTC.